The sequence of this TCR beta chain was determined in a study of T-cell reconstitution after alpha-beta-depleted transplantation in children. The V segment lost 2 bases and the J segment 3 bases; nucleotides outside the gene matches: 11. The CDR3 has 17 amino acids. Germline CDR1 reads DFQATT; CDR2 reads SNEGSKA (reference sequence). Unique molecular identifiers tagged the TCRbeta library. TCRdb re-analysed the PCR reads in MiXCR, keeping a single row per CDR3 protein. The sample records around 440,000 distinct CDR3 sequences, about 10% being singletons. Study results and caveats: Some patients' high day-60 TCRbeta diversity was traced to surviving recipient T cells and thymic progenitors. The origin of alpha-beta T cells about two months after transplant was reportedly several hundred expanded graft clones.

A word on this clonotype: Antigen: not known.

V gene TRBV20-1 combines with J gene TRBJ2-1; 9 bases are shared with TRBD2. The receptor was derived from a child aged 2 to 9 with inherited bone marrow failure, due to receive a stem cell transplant. The sequencing here drew on PBMCs, taken before TCRalphabeta/CD19-depleted stem cell transplant. The DNA of the CDR3 is TGCAGTGCTAGAACGGGGCATAGCGGGAGTAACTACAATGAGCAGTTCTTC. The encoded protein is CSARTGHSGSNYNEQFF.